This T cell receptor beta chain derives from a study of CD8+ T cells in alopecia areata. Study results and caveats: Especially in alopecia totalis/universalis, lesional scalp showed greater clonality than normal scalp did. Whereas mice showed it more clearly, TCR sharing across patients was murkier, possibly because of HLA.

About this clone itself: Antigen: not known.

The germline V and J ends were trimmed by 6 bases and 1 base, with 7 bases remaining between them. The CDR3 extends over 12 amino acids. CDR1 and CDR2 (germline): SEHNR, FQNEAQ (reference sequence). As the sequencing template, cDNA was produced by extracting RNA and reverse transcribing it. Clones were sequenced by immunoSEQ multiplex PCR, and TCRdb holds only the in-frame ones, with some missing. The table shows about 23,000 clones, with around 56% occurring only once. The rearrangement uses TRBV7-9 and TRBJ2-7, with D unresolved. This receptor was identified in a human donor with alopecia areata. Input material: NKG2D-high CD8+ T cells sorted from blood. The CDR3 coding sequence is TGTGCCAGCAGGGATCAGTCCTACGAGCAGTACTTC. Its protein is CASRDQSYEQYF.